This passage covers 20 T cell receptor beta chains from one sample sequenced in a study of early stage breast cancer tumors. Generated by immunoSEQ multiplex PCR, the TCRdb table keeps only in-frame clones and is missing some. The sample carries about 17,000 clones, around 83% recorded once. Sequenced input: blood. The receptors derive from a person aged 70 to 79 with breast cancer.

This chain connects TRBV19 to TRBJ1-5; a possible D gene is TRBD1 (5 bases). The CDR3 is made up of 16 amino acids. Trimming removed 5 bases at V and 7 bases at J, with 21 bases between. The germline V gene has CDR1 LNHDA and CDR2 SQIVND (reference sequence). The CDR3 nucleotides read TGTGCCAGTAGTGGCTGGGGTCAGGGAATACAACAGCCCCAGCATTTT. This sequence encodes CASSGWGQGIQQPQHF.

The rearrangement links TRBV6-5 to TRBJ2-1; a possible D gene is TRBD1 (6 bases). V lost 6 bases, J lost 14 bases, and 14 bases lay in between. This CDR3 comprises 11 residues. The germline V gene encodes CDR1 MNHEY and CDR2 SVGAGI. In DNA, the CDR3 is TGTGCCAGCAGCCAGGGGACGACGGAGTTCTTC. It translates to CASSQGTTEFF.

The V and J genes are TRBV19 and TRBJ2-3, with TRBD2 matching over 14 bases. This CDR3 region has 17 residues. In germline, CDR1 is LNHDA, CDR2 SQIVND (reference sequence). The V segment lost 4 bases and the J segment 6 bases; nucleotides outside the gene matches: 9. The CDR3 nucleotides read TGTGCCAGTAGTACGCGACCGGGACTAGCGGGGGAGGATACGCAGTATTTT. This gives the protein CASSTRPGLAGEDTQYF.

The rearrangement joins TRBV19 to TRBJ2-3; 10 bases agree with TRBD1. Germline lookup yields CDR1 LNHDA and CDR2 SQIVND (reference sequence). V shed 6 bases, J shed 4 bases, and the junction held 10 bases outside the gene matches. This CDR3 contains 16 residues. The DNA of the CDR3 is TGTGCCAGTAGCCTGGGACAGGGGACGAGGGCAGATACGCAGTATTTT. This gives the protein CASSLGQGTRADTQYF.

The chain joins TRBV5-1 to TRBJ2-1, with 14 positions matching TRBD2. The CDR3 loop spans 16 amino acids. The J segment lost 5 bases and the V segment lost 2 bases, leaving 3 bases of the junction unmatched. Germline V lookup: CDR1 SGHRS, CDR2 YFSETQ. CDR3 sequence: CASSFGTSGGNNEQFF. The CDR3 nucleotides read TGCGCCAGCAGCTTCGGGACTAGCGGGGGAAACAATGAGCAGTTCTTC.

The V and J genes are TRBV5-8 and TRBJ1-1; TRBD1 might be the D (5 bases). CDR3 length equals 14 residues. The germline V gene encodes CDR1 SGHTS and CDR2 YDEGEE. Trimming took off 4 bases at V and 1 base at J, with 11 bases between the two ends. The CDR3 region is CASSRGYENTEAFF. The CDR3 nucleotides are TGTGCCAGCAGCCGGGGGTATGAGAACACTGAAGCTTTCTTT.

The rearrangement uses TRBV5-1 and TRBJ2-5, with 7 bases lining up with TRBD1. The CDR3 sequence is 15 residues long. The V segment lost 3 bases and the J segment 5 bases; nucleotides outside the gene matches: 10. Germline CDR1 reads SGHRS; CDR2 reads YFSETQ. CDR3 in DNA: TGCGCCAGCAGCTCTGCACAGGGGATCCTGGAGACCCAGTACTTC. It specifies CASSSAQGILETQYF.

The chain has TRBV2 and TRBJ1-5, with D possibly TRBD1 on 5 matching bases. V was clipped by 6 bases and J by 6 bases, with 9 bases between them. This CDR3 comprises 12 residues. Germline lookup yields CDR1 SNHLY and CDR2 FYNNEI. The CDR3 region has the DNA TGTGCCAGCAGATTCGGGGGTCAGCCCCAGCATTTT. Its protein is CASRFGGQPQHF.

This clone was observed a few times. The J gene is TRBJ2-3, the V gene TRBV2; 11 bases are a match to TRBD2. J was trimmed by 6 bases and V by 2 bases; bases with no gene match: 4. Germline V gene sequence: CDR1 SNHLY, CDR2 FYNNEI. The CDR3 has 15 residues. The DNA of the CDR3 is TGTGCCAGCAGTGAACTAGCGGGGGGAGGTGATACGCAGTATTTT. It specifies CASSELAGGGDTQYF.

This clone was detected a few times. The chain has TRBV18 and TRBJ1-2; possible D gene TRBD1, 5 bases. The germline CDR1 and CDR2 sequences are KGHSH and LQKENI. This CDR3 has 11 amino acids. Trimming left V 8 bases short and J 7 bases short, with 11 bases between. The CDR3 here is CASRLQGGYTF. The CDR3 DNA reads TGTGCCAGCCGTCTTCAGGGTGGCTACACCTTC.

The V and J genes are TRBV19 and TRBJ1-1; unclear D gene. The germline V gene has CDR1 LNHDA and CDR2 SQIVND (reference sequence). The CDR3 is 9 residues long. V was trimmed by 11 bases and J by 4 bases, leaving 5 bases between them. The CDR3 nucleotides are TGTGCCGTCCTCACTGAAGCTTTCTTT. This codes for CAVLTEAFF. The complete variable domain, with remaining parts taken from reference TRBV19 and TRBJ1-1, reads DGGITQSPKYLFRKEGQNVTLSCEQNLNHDAMYWYRQDPGQGLRLIYYSQIVNDFQKGDIAEGYSVSREKKESFPLTVTSAQKNPTAFYLCAVLTEAFFGQGTRLTVV.

This clone showed up just a few times. The chain has TRBV19 and TRBJ1-3; D unresolved. Germline lookup yields CDR1 LNHDA and CDR2 SQIVND (reference sequence). The V gene lost 11 bases and the J gene lost 0 bases, with 11 bases spanning the gap. This CDR3 region has 13 residues. This CDR3 reads CAAGVNSGNTIYF. Written as DNA, the CDR3 is TGTGCCGCGGGCGTCAACTCTGGAAACACCATATATTTT.

The gene calls are TRBV27 and TRBJ1-4; D is possibly TRBD1 (5 bases). There are 14 residues in the CDR3. From germline, CDR1 is MNHEY and CDR2 SMNVEV (reference sequence). V was clipped by 2 bases and J by 7 bases, with 11 bases between them. The CDR3 coding sequence is TGTGCCAGCAGTTTAGCAGGGTCGACTGAAAAACTGTTTTTT. Its protein is CASSLAGSTEKLFF.

This clone is a singleton in its sample. The chain uses TRBV5-1 and TRBJ2-7; D remains ambiguous. Germline V gene data show CDR1 as SGHRS and CDR2 as YFSETQ. V was clipped by 0 bases and J by 9 bases, with 13 bases between them. The length of the CDR3 is 13 residues. As DNA, the CDR3 is TGCGCCAGCAGCTTGGGACTTCGCCTCGGGCAGTACTTC. It encodes CASSLGLRLGQYF. The variable domain in full, with the rest retrieved from reference TRBV5-1 and TRBJ2-7, is KAGVTQTPRYLIKTRGQQVTLSCSPISGHRSVSWYQQTPGQGLQFLFEYFSETQRNKGNFPGRFSGRQFSNSRSEMNVSTLELGDSALYLCASSLGLRLGQYFGPGTRLTVT.

The genes are TRBV6-4 and TRBJ2-1, with 13 bases that match TRBD2. The germline V gene has CDR1 MRHNA and CDR2 SNTAGT. J was trimmed by 8 bases and V by 3 bases; bases with no gene match: 4. CDR3 length equals 15 residues. The CDR3 DNA is TGTGCCAGCAGTGAAACTAGCGGGGGGGTCTATGAGCAGTTCTTC. It is translated as CASSETSGGVYEQFF.

The chain is built from TRBV5-1 and TRBJ2-1; TRBD2 might be the D (6 bases). V was cut by 4 bases and J by 0 bases, with 17 bases left in between. The CDR3 sequence is 17 residues long. Germline assignment: CDR1 SGHRS and CDR2 YFSETQ. The CDR3 protein is CASSPGLGPSSYNEQFF. The CDR3, as DNA: TGCGCCAGCAGCCCGGGACTGGGGCCTAGCTCCTACAATGAGCAGTTCTTC.

The chain employs TRBV2 and TRBJ1-5; 7 nucleotides align to TRBD1. The CDR3 has 20 amino acids. V gave up 1 base and J gave up 1 base; unmatched junction bases: 16. Germline-derived CDR1 and CDR2 are SNHLY and FYNNEI. In DNA, the CDR3 is TGTGCCAGCAGTGAAGGATTGGGCAGGGGGTCCTACTTGAGCAATCAGCCCCAGCATTTT. Translated: CASSEGLGRGSYLSNQPQHF.

The rearrangement joins TRBV30 to TRBJ2-3, with no clear D. V lost 5 bases and J 0 bases, leaving 9 bases between the germline ends. This CDR3 spans 13 amino acids. The V gene's germline CDR1 is GTSNPN and CDR2 SVGIG (reference sequence). The DNA of the CDR3 is TGTGCCTGGGCCCGAGCTAGCACAGATACGCAGTATTTT. As protein: CAWARASTDTQYF.

For the CDR3, the DNA is TGTGCCAGCACTCCCGCGGCAGTTGGGCCCCAGCATTTT. This sequence encodes CASTPAAVGPQHF. The genes are TRBV2 and TRBJ1-5; no firm D call. The CDR3 runs 13 residues. Trimming pared 7 bases from V and 9 bases from J, leaving 16 bases between. Germline V gene data show CDR1 as SNHLY and CDR2 as FYNNEI.

This clone was counted a single time. This rearrangement joins TRBV5-1 to TRBJ2-7; weak D call: TRBD2 (7 bases). The CDR3 has 23 residues. Per germline, CDR1 SGHRS and CDR2 YFSETQ. V lost 2 bases to trimming and J lost 3 bases, with 39 bases between them. In nucleotides, the CDR3 is TGCGCCAGCAGCTTTAGTGCAGACATCCTCGGGGCCGAGTCGAGGGGGGGAGACTACGAGCAGTACTTC. Protein product: CASSFSADILGAESRGGDYEQYF.